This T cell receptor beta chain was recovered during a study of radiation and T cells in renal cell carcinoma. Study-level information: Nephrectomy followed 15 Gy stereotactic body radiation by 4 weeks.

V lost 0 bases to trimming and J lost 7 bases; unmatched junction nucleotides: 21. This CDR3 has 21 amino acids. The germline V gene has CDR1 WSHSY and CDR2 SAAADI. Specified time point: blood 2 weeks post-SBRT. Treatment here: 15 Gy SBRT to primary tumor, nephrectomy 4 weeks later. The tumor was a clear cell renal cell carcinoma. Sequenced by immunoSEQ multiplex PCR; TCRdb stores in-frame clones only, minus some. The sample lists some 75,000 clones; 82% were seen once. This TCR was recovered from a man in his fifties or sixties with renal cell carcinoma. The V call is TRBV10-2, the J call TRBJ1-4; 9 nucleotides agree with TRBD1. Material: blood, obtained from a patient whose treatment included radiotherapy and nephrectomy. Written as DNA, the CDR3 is TGCGCCAGCAGTGAGTCACCGGGACAGGGACGGCTAACGCGGTATCGTGAAAAACTGTTTTTT. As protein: CASSESPGQGRLTRYREKLFF.